These 24 T cell receptor beta chains originate from one sample sequenced in a study of glioma-infiltrating T cells. The iRepertoire nested amplicon-rescue multiplex PCR amplified TCR alpha and beta CDR3s from RNA. TCRdb used MiXCR to reprocess the multiplex PCR reads, holding one entry per CDR3 protein. The data contain fewer than 500,000 distinct CDR3 sequences, about 40% of them seen just once; the ten biggest clones take up around 12%. The sequencing sample was made of glioma tissue, nonneoplastic brain tissue, or PBMCs (not recorded which). Receptors originate from a human donor with low-grade glioma or glioblastoma, undergoing nonglioma brain surgery, or in good health (not recorded which).

V usage is TRBV7-9 and J usage is TRBJ1-2; D is possibly TRBD1 (5 bases). Per the germline V gene, CDR1 is SEHNR and CDR2 is FQNEAQ (reference sequence). V shed 2 bases and J shed 5 bases, with 12 bases lying between them. CDR3 length: 14 residues. The CDR3 region has the DNA TGTGCCAGCAGCTTACGTCCAGGGTCGTATGGCTACACCTTC. Its protein is CASSLRPGSYGYTF.

This clonotype was observed a handful of times. This chain links TRBV4-1 with TRBJ2-2, with 7 bases identical to TRBD2. The CDR3 is made up of 18 amino acids. The germline V gene encodes CDR1 MGHRA and CDR2 YSYEKL. Unmatched junction bases numbered 7, after V lost 0 bases and J lost 0 bases. Here the CDR3 reads CASSQDTGGSANTGELFF. CDR3 coding DNA: TGCGCCAGCAGCCAAGATACGGGGGGTTCGGCGAACACCGGGGAGCTGTTTTTT.

This clonotype was counted only a few times. This sequence joins TRBV7-6 and TRBJ2-7, with 7 bases aligning to TRBD1. The CDR3 covers 17 residues. Germline-derived CDR1 and CDR2 are SGHVS and FNYEAQ. The V segment lost 6 bases and the J segment 2 bases; nucleotides outside the gene matches: 16. CDR3 loop: CASSRLFSGTDPYEQYF. The CDR3 region has the DNA TGTGCCAGCAGTCGACTCTTTTCCGGGACAGATCCCTACGAGCAGTACTTC.

A word on this clonotype: The junction does not match germline at one end; this may be a read error. The chain carries TRBV15 and TRBJ1-2, with D perhaps TRBD1 (5 bases). CDR3 length: 14 residues. CDR1 and CDR2 (germline): LNHNV, YYDKDF (reference sequence). The CDR3 spells CATSREGTGYGLAF. Here the CDR3 DNA reads TGTGCCACCAGCAGAGAGGGGACCGGGTATGGCTTGGCCTTC. Full variable domain (missing parts from reference TRBV15 and TRBJ1-2): DAMVIQNPRYQVTQFGKPVTLSCSQTLNHNVMYWYQQKSSQAPKLLFHYYDKDFNNEADTPDNFQSRRPNTSFCFLDIRSPGLGDTAMYLCATSREGTGYGLAFGSGTRLTVV.

This clonotype was counted ten times or more. The gene calls are TRBV20-1 and TRBJ2-7; the D gene is possibly TRBD2 (5 bases). Germline CDR1 is DFQATT and CDR2 is SNEGSKA (reference sequence). The V end was cut by 6 bases, the J end by 0 bases, with 15 bases between. There are 14 residues in the CDR3. CDR3 sequence (DNA): TGCAGTGCGCCCTTGAGGAGGAGCTCCTACGAGCAGTACTTC. This translates into CSAPLRRSSYEQYF.

This clonotype has only a few counts. This sequence joins TRBV7-9 and TRBJ1-2, with D uncertain. The CDR3 has 15 residues. Germline CDR1 and CDR2: SEHNR and FQNEAQ (reference sequence). Trimming cost V 1 base and J 4 bases, with 13 bases left between them. CDR3 amino acids: CASSLVRAWGYGYTF. CDR3 bases: TGTGCCAGCAGCTTAGTACGAGCCTGGGGCTATGGCTACACCTTC. Supplemented by reference TRBV7-9 and TRBJ1-2, the full variable domain reads DTGVSQNPRHKITKRGQNVTFRCDPISEHNRLYWYRQTLGQGPEFLTYFQNEAQLEKSRLLSDRFSAERPKGSFSTLEIQRTEQGDSAMYLCASSLVRAWGYGYTFGSGTRLTVV.

The table lists this clonotype with a count of one. A much more abundant neighbour one base away suggests this may be a read error. V gene TRBV4-3 combines with J gene TRBJ1-2; perhaps TRBD1 as D (6 bases). Germline V gives CDR1 LGHNA, CDR2 YSLEER. This CDR3 region has 13 residues. CDR3 region: CASGKSGARGYSF. The CDR3 coding sequence is TGCGCCAGCGGGAAATCGGGGGCTCGTGGCTACAGCTTC.

In its sample, this clonotype was seen many times. This chain joins TRBV6-5 and TRBJ2-2; no reliable D call. The CDR3 length is 15 residues. Trimming took off 2 bases at V and 2 bases at J, with 9 bases between the two ends. Germline V gene data show CDR1 as MNHEY and CDR2 as SVGAGI. The CDR3 coding sequence is TGTGCCAGCAGTTACCGAGACCTTAACACCGGGGAGCTGTTTTTT. Translating gives CASSYRDLNTGELFF.

This clonotype was found many times. This chain connects TRBV28 to TRBJ1-3; no clear D. Germline-derived CDR1 and CDR2 are MDHEN and SYDVKM. V lost 6 bases, J lost 1 base, and 10 bases lay in between. The CDR3 contains 14 residues. The CDR3 sequence: CASSNSGSGNTIYF. The CDR3 DNA sequence: TGTGCCAGCAGCAACTCAGGTTCTGGAAACACCATATATTTT.

The table lists this clonotype with many counts. The rearrangement joins TRBV27 to TRBJ1-2; the D gene is possibly TRBD1 (5 bases). Between the trimmed V and J ends, which lost 6 bases and 2 bases, there was a span of 10 bases. CDR3 size: 13 residues. CDR1 MNHEY and CDR2 SMNVEV come from the germline V gene (reference sequence). The CDR3 DNA follows: TGTGCCAGCAGCCTGACAGTAAACTATGGCTACACCTTC. Translation: CASSLTVNYGYTF.

This clonotype was seen more than once but under ten times. The chain couples TRBV18 to TRBJ2-7; D is uncertain. With 2 bases removed from V and 4 bases from J, the gap between germline ends came to 9 bases. Germline V lookup: CDR1 KGHSH, CDR2 LQKENI. The CDR3 totals 13 residues. For the CDR3, the DNA is TGTGCCAGCTCACCAGGTCGATTTTACGAGCAGTACTTC. Protein sequence: CASSPGRFYEQYF.

This clonotype was counted many times. Written as DNA, the CDR3 is TGTGCCACCAGCAGAGATCCATTTAGGGGGACTAGGGTAAATGAGCAGTTCTTC. Translated: CATSRDPFRGTRVNEQFF. The V call is TRBV15, the J call TRBJ2-1; 8 bases fit TRBD2. The CDR3 has 18 residues. Germline V gene sequence: CDR1 LNHNV, CDR2 YYDKDF (reference sequence). The V and J ends lost 0 bases and 7 bases, in that order; junction bases with no gene match: 14.

Turning to this clonotype: A read error may explain this, as a much larger clone is one base away. The chain has TRBV7-2 and TRBJ1-1; TRBD1 matches 11 bases. Trimming took 9 bases from V and 5 from J; bases not matched to a gene: 8. Germline loops: CDR1 SGHTA, CDR2 FQGNSA. This CDR3 has 14 residues. CDR3 region: CARSMDRGQTEAFF. DNA for the CDR3: TGTGCCAGAAGCATGGACAGGGGGCAAACTGAAGCTTTCTTT.

This chain uses TRBV7-2 with TRBJ1-3; D ambiguous. The CDR3 runs 15 residues. The V end lost 1 base, the J end lost 1 base, and 8 bases lay between the germline ends. Germline V CDR1 and CDR2: SGHTA, FQGNSA. The CDR3 reads CASSLVSGSGNTIYF. The CDR3 DNA follows: TGTGCCAGCAGCTTAGTATCGGGTTCTGGAAACACCATATATTTT.

Note on this clonotype: A clone one base away is much larger, so this may be a read error. The CDR3 region is CASSLFAGQQAGQYF. CDR3 DNA: TGTGCCAGCAGTTTATTTGCGGGACAACAGGCCGGGCAGTACTTC. The V call is TRBV27, the J call TRBJ2-7; D tentatively fits TRBD1 or TRBD2 (6 bases each). CDR1 is MNHEY and CDR2 is SMNVEV in the germline V gene (reference sequence). The CDR3 has 15 residues. V was pared by 1 base and J by 9 bases, with 19 bases between.

This clonotype was observed at least ten times. The rearrangement joins TRBV28 to TRBJ2-3; no clear D gene. This CDR3 region has 14 residues. Trimming took off 6 bases at V and 1 base at J, with 11 bases between the two ends. Germline CDR1 reads MDHEN; CDR2 reads SYDVKM. In DNA form, the CDR3 reads TGTGCCAGCAGCAGGAGTAGGGGCACAGATACGCAGTATTTT. This codes for CASSRSRGTDTQYF.

There are a few counts of this clonotype. The chain has TRBV6-1 and TRBJ2-3; TRBD2 matches 9 bases. CDR3 size: 15 residues. Germline trimming cut 6 bases from V and 2 bases from J; bases unmatched to any gene: 6. CDR1 and CDR2 (germline): MNHNS, SASEGT. This CDR3 reads CASSLAGPITDTQYF. For the CDR3, the DNA is TGTGCCAGCAGCCTAGCGGGACCTATCACAGATACGCAGTATTTT.

This clonotype has a count of ten or more. The rearrangement links TRBV20-1 to TRBJ2-1, with TRBD2 identical over 7 bases. Germline V gene data show CDR1 as DFQATT and CDR2 as SNEGSKA (reference sequence). Trimming cost V 3 bases and J 7 bases; bases outside gene matches: 9. The CDR3 has 14 amino acids. The CDR3 region is CSARSASGVNEQFF. The CDR3 region has the DNA TGCAGTGCTAGGTCAGCTAGCGGTGTGAATGAGCAGTTCTTC.

Comments on this clonotype: One junction end disagrees with the germline gene, perhaps due to a read error. The V gene is TRBV7-2, the J gene TRBJ1-1; D gene unclear. Germline V gene lookup returns CDR1 SGHTA and CDR2 FQGNSA. There are 14 residues in the CDR3. The CDR3 protein is CASSVATMNTEAFF. CDR3 sequence (DNA): TGTGCCAGCAGCGTAGCTACTATGAACACTGAAGCTTTCTTT.

The rearrangement joins TRBV4-3 to TRBJ2-3, with D unclear. Trimming shortened V by 3 bases and J by 4 bases, and 11 bases separated the two germline ends. The CDR3 totals 14 residues. Germline CDR1 is LGHNA and CDR2 is YSLEER. CDR3 coding DNA: TGCGCCAGCAGCCAGGATCATGAAGCAGATACGCAGTATTTT. Protein: CASSQDHEADTQYF.

The J gene is TRBJ2-2, the V gene TRBV4-3; 8 bases fit TRBD1. With V trimmed by 6 bases and J by 3 bases, 6 bases remained unmatched. CDR3 size: 15 residues. Germline V gene sequence: CDR1 LGHNA, CDR2 YSLEER. CDR3 in DNA: TGCGCCAGCAGTATTTCAGGGGGCTACACCGGGGAGCTGTTTTTT. It is translated as CASSISGGYTGELFF.

The table lists this clonotype with a few counts. V usage is TRBV7-2 and J usage is TRBJ2-3; D might be TRBD2 (6 bases). V gave up 5 bases and J gave up 6 bases, with 12 bases separating them. Germline-derived CDR1 and CDR2 are SGHTA and FQGNSA. The CDR3 loop spans 13 amino acids. CDR3 in amino acids: CASSPGAPDTQYF. The CDR3 bases are TGTGCCAGCAGCCCGGGAGCCCCGGATACGCAGTATTTT. Together with reference TRBV7-2 and TRBJ2-3, the CDR3 gives the full variable domain: GAGVSQSPSNKVTEKGKDVELRCDPISGHTALYWYRQSLGQGLEFLIYFQGNSAPDKSGLPSDRFSAERTGGSVSTLTIQRTQQEDSAVYLCASSPGAPDTQYFGPGTRLTVL.

This clonotype was picked up one time. This could be a read error, since a much larger clone is one nucleotide away. The chain couples TRBV27 to TRBJ2-7, with D possibly TRBD2 on 5 matching bases. CDR1 MNHEY and CDR2 SMNVEV come from the germline V gene (reference sequence). This CDR3 contains 14 residues. The CDR3: CASSFGGPPYEQHF. The CDR3 DNA sequence: TGTGCCAGCAGTTTCGGCGGGCCGCCTTACGAGCAGCACTTC.

In its sample, this clonotype was seen many times. The rearrangement uses TRBV28 and TRBJ2-2; D is perhaps TRBD2 (6 bases). The CDR3 contains 16 residues. Germline V gene sequence: CDR1 MDHEN, CDR2 SYDVKM. Trimming stripped 3 bases from V and 8 bases from J, with 19 bases between. CDR3 in amino acids: CASSLRDLPPVGELFF. The DNA of the CDR3 is TGTGCCAGCAGTTTGCGGGACTTACCACCAGTTGGGGAGCTGTTTTTT.